These T cell receptor beta chains were read from a single sample in a study of tumor-infiltrating lymphocytes in localized non-small cell lung cancer. The assay was immunoSEQ multiplex PCR, and TCRdb's table has in-frame clones only and misses some. The top ten hold over 7.5% of the sample, which has roughly 9,200 clones, around 82% seen once. Source material: uninvolved lung tissue not adjacent to the tumor. The receptors were sampled from a human donor with non-small cell lung cancer. Each CDR3 is given with its conserved first and last residue. D genes are given only for firm matches. The listing skips clone size in some rows; elsewhere it reads once, few, many or a size class.

TRBJ2-3	TRBV9	TRBD2	-	CASSVAEAGVLDTQYF	TGTGCCAGCAGCGTAGCGGAAGCGGGAGTGTTAGATACGCAGTATTTT
TRBJ2-7	TRBV30	-	-	CAWSEERWSSYEQYF	TGTGCCTGGAGTGAAGAGCGGTGGAGCTCCTACGAGCAGTACTTC
TRBJ2-1	TRBV10-3	TRBD2	-	CAIRGGLPYNEQFF	TGTGCCATCCGGGGGGGACTCCCATACAATGAGCAGTTCTTC
TRBJ2-2	TRBV19	-	-	CASRDEGGTGELFF	TGTGCCAGTAGGGACGAGGGGGGAACCGGGGAGCTGTTTTTT
TRBJ2-3	TRBV2	-	-	CASSEDITLTDTQYF	TGTGCCAGCAGTGAGGACATCACCCTCACAGATACGCAGTATTTT
TRBJ2-1	TRBV5-1	-	-	CASSLASATYNEQFF	TGCGCCAGCAGCTTGGCTAGTGCAACCTACAATGAGCAGTTCTTC
TRBJ1-4	TRBV6-5	-	-	CASSWEKGRREKLFF	TGTGCCAGCAGTTGGGAGAAGGGGAGGCGAGAAAAACTGTTTTTT
TRBJ2-5	TRBV5-1	-	-	CASRETVASQETQYF	TGCGCCAGCAGGGAGACAGTTGCAAGTCAAGAGACCCAGTACTTC
TRBJ1-4	TRBV28	-	-	CASSTPGRGSNEKLFF	TGTGCCAGCAGTACTCCCGGACGAGGATCTAATGAAAAACTGTTTTTT
TRBJ2-3	TRBV18	-	once	CASSPIRDTLTDTQYF	TGTGCCAGCTCACCAATCCGGGACACCCTCACAGATACGCAGTATTTT
TRBJ2-3	TRBV20-1	-	-	CSAPLLDTQYF	TGCTCTGCGCCCCTCTTAGATACGCAGTATTTT
TRBJ1-1	TRBV28	-	-	CASSSGTSGNTEAFF	TGTGCCAGCAGTTCCGGGACATCCGGGAACACTGAAGCTTTCTTT
TRBJ2-7	TRBV25-1	-	-	CASSEPGVPSYEQYF	TGTGCCAGCAGTGAACCGGGGGTCCCCTCCTACGAGCAGTACTTC
TRBJ2-7	TRBV6-1	-	-	CASTGSHSYEQYF	TGTGCCAGCACTGGCAGCCACTCCTACGAGCAGTACTTC
TRBJ2-6	TRBV9	-	-	CASSSDRSSGANVLTF	TGTGCCAGCAGCAGTGACAGGAGCTCTGGGGCCAACGTCCTGACTTTC
TRBJ2-4	TRBV21-1	-	-	CASSKAGGNIQYF	TGTGCCAGCAGCAAAGCAGGGGGCAACATTCAGTACTTC
TRBJ1-3	TRBV11-2	-	few	CASSLEPGNTIYF	TGTGCCAGCAGCTTAGAACCTGGAAACACCATATATTTT
TRBJ2-1	TRBV13	-	-	CASSSTRTSEQFF	TGTGCCAGCAGCTCGACTAGAACCTCTGAGCAGTTCTTC
TRBJ1-4	TRBV7-9	-	-	CASSSDSEKLFF	TGTGCCAGCAGCTCCGACAGCGAAAAACTGTTTTTT
TRBJ1-1	TRBV9	-	-	CASSAFEAGGTEAFF	TGTGCCAGCAGCGCATTCGAAGCCGGGGGAACTGAAGCTTTCTTT
TRBJ2-1	TRBV11-3	-	few	CASSGGSSYNEQFF	TGTGCCAGCAGCGGGGGTAGCTCCTACAATGAGCAGTTCTTC
TRBJ2-3	TRBV7-2	-	-	CASSLVATLATDTQYF	TGTGCCAGCAGCTTAGTTGCGACATTAGCCACAGATACGCAGTATTTT
TRBJ2-5	TRBV11-2	TRBD2	-	CASSFRSGRGETQYF	TGTGCCAGCAGCTTTCGTAGCGGGAGAGGAGAGACCCAGTACTTC
TRBJ2-4	TRBV28	-	medium-sized	CASSLGSEGARGNIQYF	TGTGCCAGCAGTTTAGGATCGGAGGGGGCGCGGGGAAACATTCAGTACTTC
TRBJ2-3	TRBV4-3	TRBD1	-	CASSQTTGALTDTQYF	TGCGCCAGCAGCCAAACGACAGGGGCCCTCACAGATACGCAGTATTTT
TRBJ2-5	TRBV11-2	-	-	CASSLLPMGLPQETQYF	TGTGCCAGCAGCTTACTTCCCATGGGACTGCCCCAAGAGACCCAGTACTTC
TRBJ2-7	TRBV2	-	-	CASSAHLRRSYEQYF	TGTGCCAGCAGTGCACACCTCAGGAGGTCCTACGAGCAGTACTTC
TRBJ1-1	TRBV7-9	TRBD1	once	CASSPRTGGTEAFF	TGTGCCAGCAGCCCGCGGACAGGGGGTACTGAAGCTTTCTTT
TRBJ1-1	TRBV5-1	-	-	CASSWGGLMRTEAFF	TGCGCCAGCAGCTGGGGGGGGCTCATGAGGACTGAAGCTTTCTTT
TRBJ1-5	TRBV30	-	-	CAWSVTGGPQHF	TGTGCCTGGAGTGTGACGGGTGGGCCCCAGCATTTT
TRBJ1-1	TRBV29-1	TRBD1	few	CSVDLTGVNTEAFF	TGCAGCGTTGACCTGACAGGGGTGAACACTGAAGCTTTCTTT
TRBJ2-5	TRBV5-1	TRBD1	-	CASSRKRQGRETQYF	TGCGCCAGCAGCCGTAAACGACAGGGTAGGGAGACCCAGTACTTC
TRBJ2-3	TRBV7-3	TRBD1	-	CASRKDRDTDTQYF	TGTGCCAGCAGGAAGGACAGGGATACAGATACGCAGTATTTT
TRBJ2-7	TRBV6-1	-	-	CASIGSVPYEQYF	TGTGCCAGCATCGGCTCAGTTCCCTACGAGCAGTACTTC
TRBJ2-3	TRBV1	-	few	CTSSPGTSDTDTQYF	TGCACCAGCAGCCCCGGGACTAGTGACACAGATACGCAGTATTTT
TRBJ1-2	TRBV27	-	-	CASSLYGIDGYTF	TGTGCCAGCAGTTTATATGGGATTGATGGCTACACCTTC
TRBJ1-2	TRBV30	TRBD1	-	CAWKPGQGNLNYGYTF	TGTGCCTGGAAACCGGGACAGGGGAACCTTAACTATGGCTACACCTTC